This T cell receptor (beta chain) emerged from a study of CD8+CD57+ T cells in acquired aplastic anemia. The overall study: The mean DNA yield obtained from sorted CD4+ and CD8+ cells came to roughly 3.4 ug.

V lost 4 bases to trimming and J lost 6 bases; unmatched junction nucleotides: 8. CDR1 is SNHLY, CDR2 FYNNEI, per germline. This CDR3 comprises 17 residues. Ten or more counts support this clonotype. Antigen unknown. The study, taken as a whole, reports: Both patients and controls carried the same twenty-nine CD8+ CDR3 sequences. In CD8+ cells, Simpson's diversity showed no significant difference between patients and controls.

The TCR beta profiling, which covered VDJ combination and CDR3 sequence, was carried out using genomic DNA as the template. From the reads, TCRdb called clonotypes with MiXCR, one entry per CDR3 protein. Altogether hundreds of thousands of distinct CDR3 sequences are present, about 56% being singletons, with the ten largest covering under 8.5%. V and J are TRBV2 and TRBJ2-2, with 13 nucleotides matching TRBD2. The source material was sorted CD4+, CD8+, or CD8+CD57+ T cells (not recorded which) from PBMCs. The source of this sequence is a human donor with severe aplastic anemia or a healthy control (not recorded which). The CDR3: CASSAGRLAGGPGELFF. The CDR3 region has the DNA TGTGCCAGCAGTGCAGGGCGACTAGCGGGGGGTCCCGGGGAGCTGTTTTTT.